The clone carrying this T cell receptor beta chain was seen a few times. The CDR3 is 15 amino acids. Germline CDR1 is SNHLY and CDR2 is FYNNEI. V lost 6 bases and J lost 2; bases outside the gene matches: 7. Original methodology: Amplification from reference gene primers served as the basis for estimated nucleated cell counts. Measured with immunoSEQ multiplex PCR; TCRdb has only the in-frame clones, and not every one. Clone size and V and J calls were adopted from that table, with D and trimming inferred from the DNA. Here the sample spans 100,000 to 150,000 clones, roughly 72% being singletons. Seattle-derived patients entered the study during active infection and were followed longitudinally. This entry belongs to a study of blood T cell repertoires in COVID-19. Across the whole study: The United States, Italy and Spain provided the acute and convalescent COVID-19 samples. PBMCs, B-cell-depleted T cells, or T cells provided the cDNA or gDNA that made up the material.

The receptor comes from a man older than 75 with COVID-19, enrolled during active disease. The V gene is TRBV2, the J gene TRBJ1-5; 7 nucleotides align to TRBD1. The sample comprised peripheral blood. This CDR3 is CASRRGGGGNQPQHF. As DNA, the CDR3 is TGTGCCAGCAGACGAGGGGGCGGTGGCAATCAGCCCCAGCATTTT.